This T cell receptor (beta chain) was profiled in a study of brain T cells in children with intractable seizures. Data came from immunoSEQ multiplex PCR; TCRdb stores just in-frame clones and leaves some out. This sample has approximately 60,000 clones; about 96% occur once, and the top ten carry approximately 0.38%. The germline V and J ends were trimmed by 0 bases and 6 bases, with 13 bases remaining between them. The CDR3 has 15 residues. Germline V CDR1 and CDR2: SGDLS, YYNGEE. Sequenced material: peripheral blood, taken at surgery. The gene calls are TRBV9 and TRBJ2-1; TRBD1 or TRBD2 may be the D gene (5 bases each). This TCR was recovered from a boy under three years old with focal cortical dysplasia and intractable seizures. CDR3 coding DNA: TGTGCCAGCAGCGTAGAGGGGACCGGAGGCAATGAGCAGTTCTTC. It translates to CASSVEGTGGNEQFF.